This TCR beta chain originates from a study of T-cell reconstitution after alpha-beta-depleted transplantation in children (dated by TCRdb to 2015 to 2016). For the study in its entirety: T-cell immune reconstitution after TCRalphabeta/CD19-depleted allogeneic hematopoietic cell transplantation in children was quantitatively tracked in the study by means of TCR repertoire profiling. The paper as a whole reports these results and caveats: In some patients, the high TCRbeta diversity seen at day 60 was put down to recipient T cells and intrathymic progenitors that had survived conditioning. The apparently early alphabetaT-cell count recovery about two months after transplant was reportedly dependent on only several hundred rapidly expanded clones derived from non-depleted graft cells. Over the following months the frequencies of hyperexpanded clones went down, and after one year T-cell counts and TCRbeta diversity were mostly credited to newly produced T cells.

Receptors were amplified or captured by PCR. Sequencing took place on an Illumina HiSeq 2500. TCR library preparation used molecular barcoding, with unique molecular identifiers applied to normalize quantification of the TCRbeta repertoire. TCRdb reanalyzed the raw reads on its own, using fastp at Q25 for trimming and MiXCR for clone calling, and kept in-frame beta chains. Rows with a matching CDR3 protein are joined into one entry that keeps the most common DNA and genes. A total of 600,000 or so distinct CDR3 sequences appear in this sample, more than 20% of them only once. The ten most abundant clones make up roughly 13% of the sample. In the paper's terms, the treatment or condition label means: allogeneic hematopoietic cell transplantation with graft depleted of TCRalphabeta T cells and CD19 B cells. The transplant recipients were children given TCRalphabeta/CD19-depleted allogeneic hematopoietic cell grafts.

V loses 2 bases, J loses 6 bases, and the germline ends lie 10 bases apart. The CDR3 sequence holds 13 residues, the cysteine and phenylalanine included. The entry retains the CDR3 DNA only, 39 bases that are in frame from base 1. CDR1 and CDR2, per the germline V gene, are MDHEN and SYDVKM. A word on this clonotype: Its binding antigen is unknown. Per-nucleotide qualities are absent, and no much larger clonotype sits a single base away.

This TCR was sampled from a boy in the first two years of life who had a stem cell transplant for acute myeloid leukemia, so the T cells may come from the graft donor. The sequence is built from TRBV28 and TRBJ1-1; the D segment cannot be called with confidence. Sample: PBMCs, mostly from graft donor cells, taken 360 days after TCRalphabeta/CD19-depleted stem cell transplant. The nucleotide sequence reads TGTGCCAGCAGTTTACAGGACTCGGCTGAAGCTTTCTTT. Its protein reads: CASSLQDSAEAFF.